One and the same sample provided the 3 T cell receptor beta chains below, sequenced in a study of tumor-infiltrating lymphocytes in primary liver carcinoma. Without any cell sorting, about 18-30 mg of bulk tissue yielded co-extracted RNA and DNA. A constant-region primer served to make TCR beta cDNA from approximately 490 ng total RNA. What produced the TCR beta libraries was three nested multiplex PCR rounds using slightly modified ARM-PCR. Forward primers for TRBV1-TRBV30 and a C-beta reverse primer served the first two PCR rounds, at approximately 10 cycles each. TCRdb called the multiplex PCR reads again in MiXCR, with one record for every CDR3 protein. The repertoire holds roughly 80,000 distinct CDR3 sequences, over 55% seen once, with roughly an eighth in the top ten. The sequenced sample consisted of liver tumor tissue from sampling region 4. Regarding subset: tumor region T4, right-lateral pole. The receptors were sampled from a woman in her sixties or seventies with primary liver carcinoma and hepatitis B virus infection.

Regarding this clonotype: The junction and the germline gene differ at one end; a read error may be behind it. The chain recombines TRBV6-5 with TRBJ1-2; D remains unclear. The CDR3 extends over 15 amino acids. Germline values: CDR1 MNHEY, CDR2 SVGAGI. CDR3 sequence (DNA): TGTGCCACCAGTTACTCACCAGACAAAGCAGATGGCTACATCTTC. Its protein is CATSYSPDKADGYIF.

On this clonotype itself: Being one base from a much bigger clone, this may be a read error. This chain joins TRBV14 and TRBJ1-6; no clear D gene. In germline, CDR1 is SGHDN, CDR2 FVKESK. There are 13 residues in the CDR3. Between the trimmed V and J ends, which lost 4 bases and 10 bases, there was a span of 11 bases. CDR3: CASSLPLDSPLHF. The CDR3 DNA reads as TGTGCCAGCAGCCTGCCCTTGGACTCACCCCTCCACTTT.

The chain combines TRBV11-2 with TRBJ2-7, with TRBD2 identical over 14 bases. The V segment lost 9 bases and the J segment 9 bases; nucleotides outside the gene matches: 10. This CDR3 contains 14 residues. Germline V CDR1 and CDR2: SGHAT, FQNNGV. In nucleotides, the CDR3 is TGTGCCAGTAGCAAAGGACTAGCGGGAGGCGTGCAGTACTTC. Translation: CASSKGLAGGVQYF.